This entry concerns a single T cell receptor (beta chain). Its antigen is not identified. Every donor was a healthy person donating bone marrow. This entry belongs to a study of cytomegalovirus exposure and HLA in healthy donors. At the level of the study: A preliminary data release comprised 80 million to 95 million unique TCRs obtained from HLA-typed donors. Genetic ancestry analysis placed around 76% of the 398 donors that were genotyped in the Caucasian-associated cluster. Study-level results: Among the most significant clusters, several appeared linked to common viral pathogens in a later analysis.

Both 60 Vbeta primers and 13 Jbeta primers went into the PCR. This table comes from immunoSEQ multiplex PCR, and its TCRdb copy is limited to in-frame clones, with some not included. The sample shows 140,000 to 150,000 clones, around 90% of them seen only once. The clonotype comes from a woman aged 35 to 49 in good health and CMV-seronegative. Sequenced material: PBMCs.

The CDR3: CASSVDGGSGELFF. DNA for the CDR3: TGTGCCAGCAGCGTAGACGGGGGGTCCGGGGAGCTGTTTTTT. The V gene is TRBV9, the J gene TRBJ2-2; 7 bases map to TRBD2. J gave up 6 bases and V 0 bases, and 2 bases lay outside the gene matches. The CDR3 contains 14 residues. Per germline, CDR1 SGDLS and CDR2 YYNGEE.